Shown below are 12 T cell receptor beta chains from a single sample sequenced in a study of breast tumors, draining lymph nodes, adjacent tissues. Breast cancer patients provided tissue from their axillary draining lymph nodes. MiXCR, run by TCRdb on the multiplex PCR reads, gives a single entry per CDR3 protein. Among 270,000 or so distinct CDR3 sequences listed, 30% were seen once. The material sequenced was axillary lymph node tissue. These receptors all come from a female donor with breast cancer. Some clones in this sample may be carry-over from other donors' samples.

This clonotype was counted only a few times. Because the CDR3's place on the DNA is in doubt, the DNA is left out and the CDR3 is given as listed by TCRdb. The gene calls are TRBV7-5 and TRBJ1-5; whether TRBD1, the table's D call, matches the DNA was not checked. TRBV7-5 is labeled a pseudogene. From its first to its last residue, the CDR3 has 14 amino acids. The chain's CDR3 is CISVPEAPGTRTYF.

This clonotype was seen many times. This sequence joins TRBV10-1 and TRBJ2-1; 12 positions agree with TRBD2. With 2 bases clipped from V and 10 bases from J, the junction kept 15 bases outside the gene matches. There are 18 residues in the CDR3. Germline V gene sequence: CDR1 WNHNN, CDR2 SYGVQD (reference sequence). The CDR3, as DNA: TGCGCCAGCAGTGAGGAGGAACAACCTAGCGGGAGGGTGGGAGAGCAGTTCTTC. Translating it yields CASSEEEQPSGRVGEQFF.

This clonotype has ten or more counts. V is TRBV18 and J is TRBJ2-3, with D possibly called TRBD1 or TRBD2 (5 bases each). Deletions cut 2 bases from V and 2 bases from J, with 8 bases between. The CDR3 totals 14 residues. The germline gives CDR1 KGHSH, CDR2 LQKENI. DNA for the CDR3: TGTGCCAGCTCACCATCCGGGACCACAGATACGCAGTATTTT. The encoded protein is CASSPSGTTDTQYF. Full variable domain (missing parts from reference TRBV18 and TRBJ2-3): NAGVMQNPRHLVRRRGQEARLRCSPMKGHSHVYWYRQLPEEGLKFMVYLQKENIIDESGMPKERFSAEFPKEGPSILRIQQVVRGDSAAYFCASSPSGTTDTQYFGPGTRLTVL.

This clonotype was detected ten times or more. The rearrangement links TRBV9 to TRBJ1-6; 7 nucleotides match TRBD1. The CDR3 has 16 amino acids. Losses at the gene ends were 3 bases for V and 0 bases for J; bases not matched to a gene: 3. Germline V gene lookup returns CDR1 SGDLS and CDR2 YYNGEE. The chain's CDR3 is CASSADRSSYNSPLHF. CDR3 DNA sequence: TGTGCCAGCAGCGCGGACAGGAGCTCCTATAATTCACCCCTCCACTTT.

This clonotype showed up many times. The rearrangement links TRBV20-1 to TRBJ2-3; D gene uncertain. V was pared by 3 bases and J by 0 bases, with 13 bases between. The CDR3 has 15 amino acids. Germline V gene sequence: CDR1 DFQATT, CDR2 SNEGSKA (reference sequence). The CDR3 coding sequence is TGCAGTGCTAGTAACCGGACGGTGAGCACAGATACGCAGTATTTT. Its protein is CSASNRTVSTDTQYF.

The table lists this clonotype with a count of one. Given a much more abundant clone one base away, this may be a read error. The chain is built from TRBV4-1 and TRBJ2-5, with 15 bases fitting TRBD2. With 0 bases clipped from V and 4 bases from J, the junction kept 15 bases outside the gene matches. CDR1 is MGHRA, CDR2 YSYEKL, per germline. CDR3 size: 21 residues. The CDR3 DNA reads as TGCGCCAGCAGCCAAGATCGTTCCCGGACTAGCGGGAGGGGTCTCGGAGAGACCCAGTACTTC. This gives the protein CASSQDRSRTSGRGLGETQYF.

There are many counts of this clonotype. The rearrangement uses TRBV6-2 or TRBV6-3 and TRBJ2-6, with 8 bases that match TRBD2. This CDR3 comprises 16 residues. Germline loops: CDR1 MNHEY, CDR2 SVGEGT. Trimming removed 5 bases from V and 5 bases from J; junction bases left unmatched: 8. Here the CDR3 DNA reads TGTGCCAGCAGTAAAATGAGCGGGAGTTGGGCCAACGTCCTGACTTTC. It codes for CASSKMSGSWANVLTF.

This clonotype occurred many times. The chain recombines TRBV9 with TRBJ2-7, with 7 bases identical to TRBD2. The ends lost 0 bases at V and 2 bases at J; junction bases unmatched: 8. The CDR3 consists of 16 residues. In germline, CDR1 is SGDLS, CDR2 YYNGEE. CDR3 sequence reads: CASSVGIGGTPYEQYF. The CDR3 nucleotides are TGTGCCAGCAGCGTAGGGATCGGGGGGACCCCCTACGAGCAGTACTTC.

With respect to this clonotype: Germline is not matched at one junction end, which may reflect a read error. This chain uses TRBV11-3 with TRBJ2-7, with no clear D. CDR1 SGHNT and CDR2 YENEEA come from the germline V gene. The CDR3 is 12 residues long. This chain's CDR3 is CASSLGIYAQYF. Written as DNA, the CDR3 is TGTGCCAGCAGCTTAGGTATCTACGCGCAGTACTTC.

Many counts were recorded for this clonotype. The CDR3 spells CASSELTDEQFF. CDR3 nucleotide sequence: TGTGCCAGCAGTGAATTAACAGATGAGCAGTTCTTC. V and J are TRBV25-1 and TRBJ2-1; D uncertain. Deletions cut 1 base from V and 8 bases from J, with 6 bases between. From germline, CDR1 is MGHDK and CDR2 SYGVNS. The CDR3 covers 12 residues. Full variable domain (missing parts from reference TRBV25-1 and TRBJ2-1): EADIYQTPRYLVIGTGKKITLECSQTMGHDKMYWYQQDPGMELHLIHYSYGVNSTEKGDLSSESTVSRIRTEHFPLTLESARPSHTSQYLCASSELTDEQFFGPGTRLTVL.

Regarding this clonotype: A much larger clone is a single base away; this may be a read error. The CDR3 DNA reads TGTGCCAGCAGCCCAAGGGCCCCGAAAGGGGGAAACGGGTATGGCTACACCTTC. Amino acids: CASSPRAPKGGNGYGYTF. The chain is built from TRBV7-2 and TRBJ1-2, with D perhaps matching TRBD1 (6 bases). With 5 bases removed from V and 5 bases from J, the gap between germline ends came to 27 bases. The V gene's germline CDR1 is SGHTA and CDR2 FQGNSA. The CDR3 is 18 amino acids. Using reference TRBV7-2 and TRBJ1-2 for the parts outside the CDR3, the full variable domain is GAGVSQSPSNKVTEKGKDVELRCDPISGHTALYWYRQSLGQGLEFLIYFQGNSAPDKSGLPSDRFSAERTGGSVSTLTIQRTQQEDSAVYLCASSPRAPKGGNGYGYTFGSGTRLTVV.

This clonotype was observed at least ten times. V gene TRBV7-9 combines with J gene TRBJ2-3, with D maybe TRBD2 (5 bases). The V gene lost 1 base and the J gene lost 2 bases, with 13 bases spanning the gap. CDR3 length equals 16 residues. CDR1 is SEHNR and CDR2 is FQNEAQ in the germline V gene (reference sequence). The CDR3 DNA follows: TGTGCCAGCAGCTTAGGCCGGGTCGGGAACACAGATACGCAGTATTTT. It specifies CASSLGRVGNTDTQYF. Combining the CDR3 with reference TRBV7-9 and TRBJ2-3 gives the whole variable domain DTGVSQNPRHKITKRGQNVTFRCDPISEHNRLYWYRQTLGQGPEFLTYFQNEAQLEKSRLLSDRFSAERPKGSFSTLEIQRTEQGDSAMYLCASSLGRVGNTDTQYFGPGTRLTVL.